What follows are 18 T cell receptor beta chains derived from one specimen sequenced in a study of shared clonotypes between healthy human individuals. Some clones are missing from TCRdb's copy, which holds only in-frame ones; the method was immunoSEQ multiplex PCR. In the table there are roughly 760,000 clones, about 74% of which are singletons. Sequencing was done on a sample of memory CD4+ T cells sorted from blood. Subset denoted: CD45RA-negative fraction. The origin of the receptors is a woman aged 30 to 39 in good health.

This clone was recorded a few times. The CDR3 sequence is CASSEVLRGPQHF. The CDR3 coding sequence is TGTGCCAGTAGCGAAGTCCTCCGGGGTCCCCAGCATTTT. The genes are TRBV19 and TRBJ1-5; D is unresolved. The ends were cut back, 6 bases at V and 10 bases at J, with 16 bases in the middle. Germline V gene sequence: CDR1 LNHDA, CDR2 SQIVND (reference sequence). The CDR3 contains 13 residues.

The chain combines TRBV19 with TRBJ1-5; 9 bases are shared with TRBD1. The CDR3 extends over 14 amino acids. Germline-derived CDR1 and CDR2 are LNHDA and SQIVND (reference sequence). V dropped 5 bases and J dropped 10; count of bases not matched to a gene: 9. The DNA of the CDR3 is TGTGCCAGTAGTCGGACAGGGGAGGTAGGACCCCAGCATTTT. Translated, it gives CASSRTGEVGPQHF.

This clone was seen a few times. V usage is TRBV5-4 and J usage is TRBJ2-3, with D perhaps matching TRBD1 or TRBD2 (5 bases each). The germline V gene encodes CDR1 SGHNT and CDR2 YYREEE (reference sequence). V was clipped by 7 bases and J by 10 bases, with 16 bases between them. This CDR3 contains 12 residues. CDR3 residues: CASSQPGRPQYF. The CDR3 coding sequence is TGTGCCAGCTCACAACCGGGACGGCCGCAGTATTTT.

This sequence joins TRBV5-6 and TRBJ1-3; D remains ambiguous. Looked up from germline, CDR1 is SGHDT and CDR2 is YYEEEE. The CDR3 is made up of 15 amino acids. V was shortened by 3 bases and J by 8 bases, with 18 bases between the two germline ends. The CDR3 DNA is TGTGCCAGCAGCTCGAGACGGACGGCCGCATACACCATATATTTT. Protein product: CASSSRRTAAYTIYF. Together with reference TRBV5-6 and TRBJ1-3, the CDR3 gives the full variable domain: DAGVTQSPTHLIKTRGQQVTLRCSPKSGHDTVSWYQQALGQGPQFIFQYYEEEERQRGNFPDRFSGHQFPNYSSELNVNALLLGDSALYLCASSSRRTAAYTIYFGEGSWLTVV.

This sequence joins TRBV29-1 and TRBJ2-1, with a tentative D call TRBD1 (5 bases). The CDR3 is 15 amino acids. Trimming cost V 8 bases and J 1 base, with 18 bases left between them. Germline assignment: CDR1 SQVTM and CDR2 ANQGSEA. CDR3: CSPQTLGQSYNEQFF. The CDR3 nucleotides read TGCAGCCCGCAGACCCTGGGGCAATCCTACAATGAGCAGTTCTTC.

This chain joins TRBV4-1 and TRBJ2-1, with unresolved D. CDR3 length: 13 residues. Germline V gene data show CDR1 as MGHRA and CDR2 as YSYEKL. V lost 0 bases to trimming and J lost 8 bases, with 8 bases between them. The chain's CDR3 is CASSQDPGHEQFF. The CDR3 DNA reads TGCGCCAGCAGCCAAGATCCCGGCCATGAGCAGTTCTTC.

The CDR3 here is CASSFQTGLEQYF. CDR3 in DNA: TGTGCCAGCAGTTTCCAAACAGGGTTGGAGCAGTACTTC. The chain recombines TRBV28 with TRBJ2-7, with D perhaps matching TRBD1 (6 bases). V gave up 3 bases and J gave up 7 bases, with 13 bases separating them. Looked up from germline, CDR1 is MDHEN and CDR2 is SYDVKM. This CDR3 region has 13 residues.

The rearrangement links TRBV2 to TRBJ2-7, with D possibly called TRBD1 or TRBD2 (5 bases each). The CDR3 is 14 amino acids. Per the germline V gene, CDR1 is SNHLY and CDR2 is FYNNEI. Trimming stripped 7 bases from V and 5 bases from J, with 18 bases between. CDR3 coding DNA: TGTGCCAGCAACCCGGGACCTGACGCCCACGAGCAGTACTTC. It specifies CASNPGPDAHEQYF. Full variable domain (outside the CDR3, taken from reference TRBV2 and TRBJ2-7): EPEVTQTPSHQVTQMGQEVILRCVPISNHLYFYWYRQILGQKVEFLVSFYNNEISEKSEIFDDQFSVERPDGSNFTLKIRSTKLEDSAMYFCASNPGPDAHEQYFGPGTRLTVT.

The gene calls are TRBV7-2 and TRBJ2-7; 7 bases map to TRBD2. After removal of 6 bases from V and 3 bases from J, the junction contained 17 bases not matched to a gene. Germline CDR1 is SGHTA and CDR2 is FQGNSA. The CDR3 loop spans 17 amino acids. CDR3 in amino acids: CASSFNMGGTGYYEQYF. As DNA, the CDR3 is TGTGCCAGCAGTTTTAATATGGGGGGGACGGGCTACTACGAGCAGTACTTC.

The chain is built from TRBV5-1 and TRBJ2-2, with a possible D match to TRBD1 (6 bases). V gave up 5 bases and J gave up 5 bases, with 13 bases separating them. The length of the CDR3 is 14 residues. The germline V gene has CDR1 SGHRS and CDR2 YFSETQ. The CDR3 nucleotides read TGCGCCAGCAGTCCTGATGACAGGACCGGGGAGCTGTTTTTT. This codes for CASSPDDRTGELFF.

V and J are TRBV19 and TRBJ1-5, with 8 bases that match TRBD1. This CDR3 comprises 15 residues. Losses at the gene ends were 6 bases for V and 1 base for J; bases not matched to a gene: 5. The germline CDR1 and CDR2 sequences are LNHDA and SQIVND (reference sequence). CDR3 nucleotides: TGTGCCAGTAGACCGCGGACAGGGAGCAATCAGCCCCAGCATTTT. It yields the protein CASRPRTGSNQPQHF.

In this sample, this clone turned up many times. In nucleotides, the CDR3 is TGTGCCAGCAGCCGCTCCGACAAAACGCAGTATTTT. This codes for CASSRSDKTQYF. The chain uses TRBV11-3 and TRBJ2-3; D gene uncertain. CDR1 is SGHNT and CDR2 is YENEEA in the germline V gene. This CDR3 has 12 residues. V lost 5 bases and J lost 9, with 12 bases in between.

This chain links TRBV5-1 with TRBJ2-5, with TRBD1 matching over 7 bases. The V and J ends lost 6 bases and 3 bases, in that order; junction bases with no gene match: 11. CDR3 length: 15 residues. CDR1 SGHRS and CDR2 YFSETQ come from the germline V gene. The CDR3 loop is CASKKTTGSEETQYF. Here the CDR3 DNA reads TGCGCCAGCAAAAAGACGACAGGGTCCGAAGAGACCCAGTACTTC.

The chain recombines TRBV5-1 with TRBJ1-1, with D uncertain. Trimming cost V 2 bases and J 1 base, with 6 bases left between them. CDR3 size: 13 residues. CDR1 SGHRS and CDR2 YFSETQ come from the germline V gene. The DNA for the CDR3 is TGCGCCAGCAGCTTCACAGCGAACACTGAAGCTTTCTTT. It encodes CASSFTANTEAFF.

The chain uses TRBV6-1 and TRBJ2-7; D may be TRBD2 (6 bases). Germline V gene lookup returns CDR1 MNHNS and CDR2 SASEGT. The CDR3 spans 15 residues. Between the trimmed V and J ends, which lost 3 bases and 3 bases, there was a span of 15 bases. CDR3 loop: CASSDWGGGRYEQYF. The DNA of the CDR3 is TGTGCCAGCAGTGATTGGGGAGGTGGGCGCTACGAGCAGTACTTC.

CDR3 bases: TGTGCCAGCAGTTTTAAACAAGTTAGGGCTCAGATTAACTTCTATGGCTACACCTTC. Its protein product is CASSFKQVRAQINFYGYTF. The V and J genes are TRBV28 and TRBJ1-2, with D uncertain. This CDR3 comprises 19 residues. Between the trimmed V and J ends, which lost 3 bases and 4 bases, there was a span of 27 bases. From germline, CDR1 is MDHEN and CDR2 SYDVKM.

The V and J genes are TRBV27 and TRBJ1-5; 7 nucleotides align to TRBD1. Per the germline V gene, CDR1 is MNHEY and CDR2 is SMNVEV (reference sequence). Losses at the gene ends were 4 bases for V and 6 bases for J; bases not matched to a gene: 15. The CDR3 covers 17 residues. CDR3 sequence reads: CASSSSSVQGGGQPQHF. The CDR3 nucleotides are TGTGCCAGCAGTTCCTCCTCTGTGCAGGGGGGAGGTCAGCCCCAGCATTTT.

The chain carries TRBV6-1 and TRBJ2-2; no reliable D call. The CDR3 is 14 residues long. Germline values: CDR1 MNHNS, CDR2 SASEGT. V was cut by 8 bases and J by 6 bases, with 16 bases left in between. The CDR3: CASWAIVRPGELFF. CDR3 sequence (DNA): TGTGCCAGCTGGGCCATCGTCCGGCCCGGGGAGCTGTTTTTT.